These 9 T cell receptor beta chains originate from one sample sequenced in a study of control samples from healthy donors and cancer patients. Data came from immunoSEQ multiplex PCR; TCRdb stores just in-frame clones and leaves some out. The top ten clones hold 2% to 3% of a sample with under 150,000 clones, 88% of them seen once. Sequencing used blood. The receptors shown here come from a woman between 70 and 85 years old in good health.

This chain links TRBV7-8 with TRBJ2-5; TRBD2 matches at 8 bases. V shed 5 bases and J 4 bases; nucleotides not matched to a gene: 6. Germline V gene data show CDR1 as SGHVS and CDR2 as FQNEAQ. This CDR3 contains 14 residues. CDR3 loop: CASSPGGGLETQYF. The CDR3 DNA follows: TGTGCCAGCAGCCCGGGCGGGGGGCTAGAGACCCAGTACTTC.

This chain joins TRBV6-5 and TRBJ2-5; D is uncertain. The CDR3 totals 15 residues. The germline CDR1 and CDR2 sequences are MNHEY and SVGAGI. V lost 0 bases to trimming and J lost 4 bases, with 12 bases between them. The CDR3 DNA is TGTGCCAGCAGTTACTCGAGCTTAGGCTCAGAGACCCAGTACTTC. Its translation: CASSYSSLGSETQYF.

This clone has just one count. The V call is TRBV5-1, the J call TRBJ2-3, with TRBD2 matching 11 bases. CDR1 and CDR2 from the germline V gene are SGHRS and YFSETQ. Trimming cost V 7 bases and J 2 bases; bases outside gene matches: 9. The CDR3 sequence is 16 residues long. Here the CDR3 DNA reads TGCGCCAGCCGCCGACGACTAGCGGGGATCACAGATACGCAGTATTTT. It specifies CASRRRLAGITDTQYF.

The chain is built from TRBV19 and TRBJ1-2; tentatively, D is TRBD1 (5 bases). Trimming left V 5 bases short and J 4 bases short, with 11 bases between. CDR3 size: 13 residues. Germline loops: CDR1 LNHDA, CDR2 SQIVND (reference sequence). CDR3 amino acids: CASSLGPLYGYTF. CDR3 nucleotide sequence: TGTGCCAGTAGTTTGGGACCTCTCTATGGCTACACCTTC.

The chain uses TRBV5-1 and TRBJ2-5, with TRBD1 identical over 7 bases. Germline V gene sequence: CDR1 SGHRS, CDR2 YFSETQ. V was clipped by 6 bases and J by 4 bases; unmatched bases: 9. The CDR3 length is 14 residues. CDR3 in amino acids: CASKENTGAETQYF. CDR3 nucleotide sequence: TGCGCCAGCAAGGAAAATACAGGGGCAGAGACCCAGTACTTC. Using reference TRBV5-1 and TRBJ2-5 for the parts outside the CDR3, the full variable domain is KAGVTQTPRYLIKTRGQQVTLSCSPISGHRSVSWYQQTPGQGLQFLFEYFSETQRNKGNFPGRFSGRQFSNSRSEMNVSTLELGDSALYLCASKENTGAETQYFGPGTRLLVL.

V usage is TRBV4-3 and J usage is TRBJ2-7; D possibly corresponds to TRBD1 (7 bases). The CDR3 runs to 16 residues. V lost 0 bases and J lost 3, with 15 bases in between. From germline, CDR1 is LGHNA and CDR2 YSLEER. The CDR3 sequence is CASSQESAGGGYEQYF. The CDR3 nucleotides read TGCGCCAGCAGCCAAGAATCTGCAGGGGGAGGCTACGAGCAGTACTTC.

The chain uses TRBV5-4 and TRBJ1-3; D uncertain. This CDR3 has 15 residues. V lost 2 bases, J lost 0 bases, and 9 bases lay in between. Germline V CDR1 and CDR2: SGHNT, YYREEE (reference sequence). The CDR3 DNA reads TGTGCCAGCAGCTTTAGGGCGACCTCTGGAAACACCATATATTTT. Amino acids: CASSFRATSGNTIYF.

This clone was counted only a few times. This chain joins TRBV7-8 and TRBJ2-3; 9 bases line up with TRBD2. Trimming at V came to 1 base and at J to 6 bases, leaving 8 bases not matched to a gene. The CDR3 spans 16 residues. Germline loops: CDR1 SGHVS, CDR2 FQNEAQ. The DNA for the CDR3 is TGTGCCAGCAGCTTAGGGCTAGCGGGGCGGGTCGATACGCAGTATTTT. It encodes CASSLGLAGRVDTQYF.

Concerning this clone itself: The sample has other DNA sequences that encode this CDR3 too. This chain connects TRBV10-1 to TRBJ2-2, with 8 nucleotides matching TRBD1. Germline values: CDR1 WNHNN, CDR2 SYGVQD (reference sequence). CDR3 length: 14 amino acids. Losses at the gene ends were 6 bases for V and 0 bases for J; bases not matched to a gene: 0. CDR3 nucleotides: TGCGCCAGCAGGGACAGGGCGAACACCGGGGAGCTGTTTTTT. Its protein is CASRDRANTGELFF.